Following are 25 T cell receptor beta chains from one sample sequenced in a study of cytomegalovirus exposure and HLA in healthy donors. The PCR used 60 Vbeta and 13 Jbeta primers. Generated by immunoSEQ multiplex PCR, the TCRdb table keeps only in-frame clones and is missing some. The sample has around 37,000 clones, just under 75% seen once. Sequencing was carried out using PBMCs. All receptors derive from a man aged 30 to 39 in good health and CMV-seronegative.

The rearrangement uses TRBV13 and TRBJ1-2, with 7 bases aligning to TRBD1. The CDR3 covers 13 residues. Germline V gives CDR1 PRHDT, CDR2 FYEKMQ (reference sequence). J gave up 4 bases and V 3 bases, and 2 bases lay outside the gene matches. CDR3 loop: CASSFRGIYGYTF. CDR3 DNA: TGTGCCAGCAGCTTCAGGGGGATCTATGGCTACACCTTC.

The V and J genes are TRBV30 and TRBJ2-7; TRBD1 matches at 11 bases. The CDR3 is 13 residues long. The J segment lost 6 bases and the V segment lost 3 bases, leaving 4 bases of the junction unmatched. The germline V gene has CDR1 GTSNPN and CDR2 SVGIG (reference sequence). The CDR3, as DNA: TGTGCCTGGAGCAGGACAGGGGGCTCCGAGCAGTACTTC. It is translated as CAWSRTGGSEQYF.

The rearrangement links TRBV5-6 to TRBJ1-2, with a possible D match to TRBD1 (5 bases). V lost 5 bases and J 0 bases, leaving 11 bases between the germline ends. The CDR3 spans 14 residues. Germline V gene sequence: CDR1 SGHDT, CDR2 YYEEEE. CDR3 sequence (DNA): TGTGCCAGCAGGGAGGGGTTAGCTAACTATGGCTACACCTTC. Translating gives CASREGLANYGYTF.

Within the sample, this clone is medium-sized. The chain combines TRBV27 with TRBJ1-1; unclear D gene. The CDR3 contains 14 residues. Trimming left V 5 bases short and J 2 bases short, with 12 bases between. From germline, CDR1 is MNHEY and CDR2 SMNVEV (reference sequence). In DNA, the CDR3 is TGTGCCAGCAGTCCTGCGGGAGTCAACACTGAAGCTTTCTTT. Its protein is CASSPAGVNTEAFF.

The chain couples TRBV5-1 to TRBJ1-4; D uncertain. This CDR3 comprises 14 residues. Germline V lookup: CDR1 SGHRS, CDR2 YFSETQ. Trimming removed 4 bases at V and 10 bases at J, with 17 bases between. The CDR3 DNA reads as TGCGCCAGCAGCCGGGAGGAGATGTCTGGAAAACTGTTTTTT. This encodes CASSREEMSGKLFF.

In its sample, this clone ranks as medium-sized. The rearrangement links TRBV19 to TRBJ2-4; 8 bases fit TRBD2. V dropped 6 bases and J dropped 10; count of bases not matched to a gene: 2. The germline V gene encodes CDR1 LNHDA and CDR2 SQIVND (reference sequence). The CDR3 runs to 11 residues. CDR3 DNA: TGTGCCAGTAGCTCGGGGGGGATTCAGTACTTC. Translated, it gives CASSSGGIQYF.

As concerns this clone: A read error may produce the germline difference seen at one junction end. The chain joins TRBV7-9 to TRBJ1-2, with D hard to call. Germline-derived CDR1 and CDR2 are SEHNR and FQNEAQ (reference sequence). The CDR3 spans 14 residues. CDR3 loop: CASSFNLLYYGYTF. CDR3 nucleotide sequence: TGTGCCAGCAGCTTCAATCTCCTCTACTACGGCTACACCTTC.

The rearrangement uses TRBV5-1 and TRBJ2-5; possible D gene TRBD1, 6 bases. The end of the DNA is better explained by TRBJ2-7, so the J call may be wrong. Germline V gene lookup returns CDR1 SGHRS and CDR2 YFSETQ. The CDR3 has 14 residues. CDR3 amino acids: CASSLAGIGGEQYF. CDR3 in DNA: TGCGCCAGCAGCTTGGCCGGGATAGGGGGCGAGCAGTACTTC.

The chain carries TRBV25-1 and TRBJ2-5; D may be TRBD2 (6 bases). In germline, CDR1 is MGHDK, CDR2 SYGVNS. The CDR3 has 14 residues. V was cut by 3 bases and J by 2 bases, with 10 bases left in between. The CDR3 nucleotides read TGTGCCAGCAGTGATCCGGGGGAGCAAGAGACCCAGTACTTC. This translates into CASSDPGEQETQYF.

With respect to this clone: The junction shows a germline mismatch at one end, possibly a read error. The chain uses TRBV6-1 and TRBJ1-5, with no clear D. This CDR3 comprises 14 residues. In germline, CDR1 is MNHNS, CDR2 SASEGT. The chain's CDR3 is CANSPQDSDQPQHF. As DNA, the CDR3 is TGTGCCAACAGTCCCCAGGATTCCGATCAGCCCCAGCATTTT.

The table lists this clone with a few counts. V is TRBV18 and J is TRBJ2-1; maybe TRBD1 (5 bases). V was clipped by 0 bases and J by 9 bases, with 15 bases between them. Germline V CDR1 and CDR2: KGHSH, LQKENI. The CDR3 is 15 residues long. CDR3 sequence: CASSPPGHSNSEQFF. The DNA for the CDR3 is TGTGCCAGCTCACCACCGGGGCATTCCAACAGTGAGCAGTTCTTC.

The J gene is TRBJ2-3, the V gene TRBV28; 7 positions match TRBD2. V dropped 11 bases and J dropped 4; count of bases not matched to a gene: 9. Germline V gives CDR1 MDHEN, CDR2 SYDVKM. The CDR3 sequence is 13 residues long. The CDR3 spells CALGGSNPDTQYF. The CDR3 DNA is TGTGCCCTGGGAGGGAGTAATCCAGATACGCAGTATTTT.

The chain uses TRBV6-5 and TRBJ2-2; 10 positions agree with TRBD1. J was trimmed by 2 bases and V by 6 bases; bases with no gene match: 3. Germline V gene sequence: CDR1 MNHEY, CDR2 SVGAGI. The CDR3 totals 15 residues. The CDR3 sequence is CASRRQGANTGELFF. CDR3 nucleotide sequence: TGTGCCAGCAGACGACAGGGGGCAAACACCGGGGAGCTGTTTTTT.

V is TRBV10-3 and J is TRBJ2-5; possibly TRBD2 for D (5 bases). TRBJ2-7 explains the end of the DNA better; the J call may be wrong. Germline V gene data show CDR1 as ENHRY and CDR2 as SYGVKD. This CDR3 has 15 residues. The CDR3 DNA follows: TGTGCCATCAGTGAGTCGTGGGGAGTTGGATACGAGCAGTACTTC. It encodes CAISESWGVGYEQYF.

The rearrangement uses TRBV2 and TRBJ1-1; D might be TRBD1 (5 bases). The CDR3 loop spans 13 amino acids. The V gene's germline CDR1 is SNHLY and CDR2 FYNNEI. V was clipped by 3 bases and J by 10 bases, with 15 bases between them. CDR3 DNA: TGTGCCAGCAGTGAGGGGGGACCGCAGGGAGCTTTCTTT. Its translation: CASSEGGPQGAFF. The entire variable domain, with the rest obtained from reference TRBV2 and TRBJ1-1, is as follows: EPEVTQTPSHQVTQMGQEVILRCVPISNHLYFYWYRQILGQKVEFLVSFYNNEISEKSEIFDDQFSVERPDGSNFTLKIRSTKLEDSAMYFCASSEGGPQGAFFGQGTRLTVV.

The CDR3 spells CASSSGGERWTDTQYF. The CDR3 DNA follows: TGTGCCAGCAGCTCTGGGGGGGAGAGGTGGACAGATACGCAGTATTTT. The gene calls are TRBV9 and TRBJ2-3, with 7 positions matching TRBD2. Germline-derived CDR1 and CDR2 are SGDLS and YYNGEE. Trimming at V came to 4 bases and at J to 3 bases, leaving 11 bases not matched to a gene. CDR3 length equals 16 residues.

V is TRBV25-1 and J is TRBJ2-1; 9 bases fit TRBD2. This CDR3 is built from 16 residues. CDR1 and CDR2 from the germline V gene are MGHDK and SYGVNS. Unmatched junction bases numbered 8, after V lost 3 bases and J lost 5 bases. CDR3 sequence: CASSDVGLAGNNEQFF. The CDR3 coding sequence is TGTGCCAGCAGTGATGTGGGGCTAGCGGGGAACAATGAGCAGTTCTTC.

J is TRBJ2-2 and V is TRBV5-8; 10 bases agree with TRBD1. V was pared by 3 bases and J by 7 bases, with 9 bases of the junction left unmatched. The CDR3 sequence is 16 residues long. Per the germline V gene, CDR1 is SGHTS and CDR2 is YDEGEE. The CDR3 DNA reads as TGTGCCAGCAGCTCCAGGGGGACAGGGGCTGGCGGGGAGCTGTTTTTT. Translated, it gives CASSSRGTGAGGELFF. Together with reference TRBV5-8 and TRBJ2-2, the CDR3 gives the full variable domain: EAGVTQSPTHLIKTRGQQATLRCSPISGHTSVYWYQQALGLGLQFLLWYDEGEERNRGNFPPRFSGRQFPNYSSELNVNALELEDSALYLCASSSRGTGAGGELFFGEGSRLTVL.

The rearrangement joins TRBV6-5 to TRBJ2-7; no clear D gene. The CDR3 is made up of 14 amino acids. CDR1 is MNHEY and CDR2 is SVGAGI in the germline V gene. The DNA for the CDR3 is TGTGTTTTTTTCAAGCAGAAGGCGGCATACGAGCAGTACTTC. Its protein product is CVFFKQKAAYEQYF.

V usage is TRBV5-8 and J usage is TRBJ2-7; D uncertain. Trimming cost V 2 bases and J 0 bases, with 3 bases left between them. Germline V lookup: CDR1 SGHTS, CDR2 YDEGEE. The CDR3 length is 12 residues. DNA for the CDR3: TGTGCCAGCAGCTTTAGCTCCTACGAGCAGTACTTC. Protein: CASSFSSYEQYF.

CDR3 nucleotide sequence: TGTGCCAGCGGGCGCGCGTCCAATGAAAAACTGTTTTTT. Its protein is CASGRASNEKLFF. The V call is TRBV13, the J call TRBJ1-4; D gene uncertain. This CDR3 has 13 amino acids. Germline CDR1 and CDR2: PRHDT and FYEKMQ (reference sequence). V dropped 8 bases and J dropped 5 bases, with 12 bases sitting between them.

The V gene is TRBV27, the J gene TRBJ2-3; 9 bases fit TRBD2. The trim removed 1 base at V and 7 bases at J, leaving 9 bases unmatched. The CDR3 consists of 16 residues. CDR1 and CDR2 from the germline V gene are MNHEY and SMNVEV (reference sequence). CDR3 coding DNA: TGTGCCAGCAGTTTATATAGCGGGGGTGGTAAGAATACGCAGTATTTT. Amino acid sequence: CASSLYSGGGKNTQYF.

The chain uses TRBV27 and TRBJ2-2, with 8 bases aligning to TRBD1. CDR1 and CDR2 (germline): MNHEY, SMNVEV (reference sequence). CDR3 length: 15 residues. V dropped 2 bases and J dropped 1; count of bases not matched to a gene: 0. CDR3 region: CASSLGTGNTGELFF. The CDR3, as DNA: TGTGCCAGCAGTTTAGGGACAGGGAACACCGGGGAGCTGTTTTTT.

The chain carries TRBV6-5 and TRBJ1-1, with 10 bases fitting TRBD1. This CDR3 is built from 13 residues. Unmatched junction bases numbered 5, after V lost 6 bases and J lost 7 bases. Looked up from germline, CDR1 is MNHEY and CDR2 is SVGAGI. The CDR3 reads CASRDRGEGEAFF. The CDR3 DNA sequence: TGTGCCAGCAGGGACAGGGGGGAAGGTGAAGCTTTCTTT.

The chain uses TRBV5-1 and TRBJ2-7; D remains ambiguous. The V gene lost 0 bases and the J gene lost 2 bases, with 9 bases spanning the gap. CDR1 is SGHRS and CDR2 is YFSETQ in the germline V gene. The CDR3 extends over 14 amino acids. DNA of the CDR3: TGCGCCAGCAGCTTGGAGTCCGCAGCCTACGAGCAGTACTTC. Translation gives CASSLESAAYEQYF.